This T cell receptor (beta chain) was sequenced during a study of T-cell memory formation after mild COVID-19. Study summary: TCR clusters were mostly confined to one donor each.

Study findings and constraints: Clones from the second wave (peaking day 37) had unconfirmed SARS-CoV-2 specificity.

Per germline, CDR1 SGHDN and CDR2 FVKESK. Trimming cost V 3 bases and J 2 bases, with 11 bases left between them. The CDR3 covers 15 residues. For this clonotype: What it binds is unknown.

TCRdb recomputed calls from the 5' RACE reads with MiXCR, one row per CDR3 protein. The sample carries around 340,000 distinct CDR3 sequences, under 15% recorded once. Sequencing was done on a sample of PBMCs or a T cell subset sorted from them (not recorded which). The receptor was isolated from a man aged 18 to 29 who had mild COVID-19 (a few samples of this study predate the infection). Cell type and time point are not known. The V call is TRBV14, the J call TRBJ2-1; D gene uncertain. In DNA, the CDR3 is TGTGCCAGCAGCCAGTTGGTGGGGACCTACAATGAGCAGTTCTTC. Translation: CASSQLVGTYNEQFF.